This is a list of T cell receptor beta chains from one sample in a study of CD8 T cells in ankylosing spondylitis. TCRdb ran MiXCR on the 5' RACE reads and lists one entry per CDR3 protein. Among under 300,000 distinct CDR3 sequences listed, approximately 9% were seen once. The sequencing input was blood, either unsorted or a sorted T cell fraction (not recorded which). All receptors come from a male donor with ankylosing spondylitis or in good health (not recorded which). CDR3s include the opening cysteine and the closing phenylalanine or tryptophan. The order of the fields is V gene, J gene, D gene, clone size, CDR3 DNA, CDR3 protein. D genes are given only for firm matches. Clone size is not always given. Where it is, it says once, few, many or a class for expanded clones.

TRBV27	TRBJ1-6	.	few	TGTGCCAGCAGTCTTCAGACTCCCCGTAATTCACCCCTCCACTTT	CASSLQTPRNSPLHF
TRBV5-6	TRBJ1-5	.	.	TGTGCCAGCAGCGATAAAAACAATCAGCCCCAGCATTTT	CASSDKNNQPQHF
TRBV20-1	TRBJ1-5	.	many	TGCAGTGCTAAGATATGGGATCAGCCCCAGCATTTT	CSAKIWDQPQHF
TRBV20-1	TRBJ2-4	.	many	TGCAGTGCTAGTCCCTTACAAAACATTCAGTACTTC	CSASPLQNIQYF
TRBV20-1	TRBJ2-4	.	many	TGCAGTGCTAGAGATCTAGGCGGGATGGGTTACTTC	CSARDLGGMGYF
TRBV5-6	TRBJ1-5	.	many	TGTGCCAGCAGCCTGCAGGGAAGACAGCCCCAGCATTTT	CASSLQGRQPQHF
TRBV7-9	TRBJ1-4	.	.	TGTGCCAGCTCTATTAGGACCAGTACCGGGGCGGGGGAAAAACTGTTTTTT	CASSIRTSTGAGEKLFF
TRBV19	TRBJ2-1	TRBD1	few	TGTGCCAGTAGTGGGACAGGGACGAGCTCCTACAATGAGCAGTTCTTC	CASSGTGTSSYNEQFF
TRBV5-1	TRBJ1-4	TRBD1	many	TGCGCCAGCAGCGAAGCCGGGACAGGGCGTGAAAAACTGTTTTTT	CASSEAGTGREKLFF
TRBV5-1	TRBJ1-4	.	few	TGCGCCAGCAGCGTATCCGGGGACTATGAAAAACTGTTTTTT	CASSVSGDYEKLFF
TRBV3-1	TRBJ2-1	TRBD2	many	TGTGCCAGCCGCCTAGCGGGACGATACAATGAGCAGTTCTTC	CASRLAGRYNEQFF
TRBV7-9	TRBJ2-1	.	.	TGTGCCAGCAGCTTAGATCCGAGGGCCCCCTTAAATGAGCAGTTCTTC	CASSLDPRAPLNEQFF
TRBV7-9	TRBJ2-3	.	many	TGTGCCAGCAGCTTACCTAATAGCACAGATACGCAGTATTTT	CASSLPNSTDTQYF
TRBV21-1	TRBJ2-1	.	many	TGTGCCAGCAGCAAAGTGAGGGAGCGGTTCTGCTGCTCGGTATATGGGACCTTATACAATGAGCAGTTCTTC	CASSKVRERFCCSVYGTLYNEQFF
TRBV12-3/TRBV12-4	TRBJ2-3	TRBD2	many	TGTGCCAGCAGTTTTCTAGCGGGGGGCCCCCAGGATACGCAGTATTTT	CASSFLAGGPQDTQYF
TRBV20-1	TRBJ1-1	.	many	TGCAGTGCTAGAGATCGGTTCGGGGACGGGAACACTGAAGCTTTCTTT	CSARDRFGDGNTEAFF
TRBV3-1	TRBJ2-7	.	.	TGTGCCAGCAGCCGAGGACACTACGAGCAGTACTTC	CASSRGHYEQYF
TRBV7-8	TRBJ2-2	.	.	TGTGCCAGCAGCCGGCATCAGGGGGAGCTGTTTTTT	CASSRHQGELFF
TRBV20-1	TRBJ1-6	.	many	TGCAGTGCTAGAACCAGACAGTCGATTTATAATTCACCCCTCCACTTT	CSARTRQSIYNSPLHF
TRBV4-2	TRBJ2-7	TRBD2	many	TGTGCCAGCAGCCAAGATCCTAGCGGGAAGATCGAGCAGTACTTC	CASSQDPSGKIEQYF
TRBV7-3	TRBJ2-5	.	.	TGTGCCAGCAGCCGTACTCTTGGGGAGACCCAGTACTTC	CASSRTLGETQYF
TRBV20-1	TRBJ1-5	.	many	TGCAGTGCTACTTCAGGGCGCAATCAGCCCCAGCATTTT	CSATSGRNQPQHF
TRBV10-3	TRBJ2-2	.	many	TGTGCCATCAAGGCGGGATTTACCGGGGAGCTGTTTTTT	CAIKAGFTGELFF
TRBV5-1	TRBJ2-7	.	many	TGCGCCAGCAGCTTAAGGGGAAATTCCTACGAGCAGTACTTC	CASSLRGNSYEQYF
TRBV20-1	TRBJ2-7	.	many	TGCAGTGCTCCCGCAAGGTACCCCTACGAGCAGTACTTC	CSAPARYPYEQYF
TRBV19	TRBJ2-1	.	many	TGTGCCACCTCAGCCTACAATGAGCAGTTCTTC	CATSAYNEQFF